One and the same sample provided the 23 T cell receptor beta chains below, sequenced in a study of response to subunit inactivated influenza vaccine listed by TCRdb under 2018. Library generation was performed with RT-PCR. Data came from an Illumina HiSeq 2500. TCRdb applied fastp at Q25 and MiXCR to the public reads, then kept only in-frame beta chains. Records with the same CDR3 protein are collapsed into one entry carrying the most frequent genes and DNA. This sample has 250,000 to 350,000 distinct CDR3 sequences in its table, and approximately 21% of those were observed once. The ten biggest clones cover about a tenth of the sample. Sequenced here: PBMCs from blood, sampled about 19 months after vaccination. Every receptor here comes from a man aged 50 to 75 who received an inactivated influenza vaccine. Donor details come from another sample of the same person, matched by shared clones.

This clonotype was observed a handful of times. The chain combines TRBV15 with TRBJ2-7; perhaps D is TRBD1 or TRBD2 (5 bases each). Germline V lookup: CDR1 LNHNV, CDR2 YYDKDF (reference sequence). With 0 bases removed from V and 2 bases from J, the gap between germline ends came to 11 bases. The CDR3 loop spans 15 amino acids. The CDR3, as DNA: TGTGCCACCAGCAGAGAGTTCGGGACCACCTACGAGCAGTACTTC. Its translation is CATSREFGTTYEQYF.

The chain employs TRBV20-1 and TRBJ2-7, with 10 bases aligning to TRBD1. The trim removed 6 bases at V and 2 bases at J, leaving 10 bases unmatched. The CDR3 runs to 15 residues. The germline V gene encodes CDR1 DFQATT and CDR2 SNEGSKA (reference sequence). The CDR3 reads CSANDGDRGTYEQYF. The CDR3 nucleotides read TGCAGTGCAAATGATGGGGACAGGGGCACCTACGAGCAGTACTTC.

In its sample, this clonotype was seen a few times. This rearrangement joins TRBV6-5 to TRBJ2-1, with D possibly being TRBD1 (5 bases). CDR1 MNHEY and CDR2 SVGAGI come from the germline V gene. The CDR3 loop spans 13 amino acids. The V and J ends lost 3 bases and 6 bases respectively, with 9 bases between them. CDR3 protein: CASSYRQRNEQFF. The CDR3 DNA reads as TGTGCCAGCAGTTATAGACAGCGCAATGAGCAGTTCTTC.

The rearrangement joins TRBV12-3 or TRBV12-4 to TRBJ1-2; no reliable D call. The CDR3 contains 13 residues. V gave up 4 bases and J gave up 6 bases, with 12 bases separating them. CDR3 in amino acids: CASSSPRVDGYTF. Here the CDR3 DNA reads TGTGCCAGCAGTTCTCCCCGGGTGGATGGCTACACCTTC.

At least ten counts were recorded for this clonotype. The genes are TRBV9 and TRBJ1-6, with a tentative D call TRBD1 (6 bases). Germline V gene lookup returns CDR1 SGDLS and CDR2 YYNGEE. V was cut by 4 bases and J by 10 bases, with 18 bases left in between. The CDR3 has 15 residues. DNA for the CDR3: TGTGCCAGCAGCCCGCACGCAGGGGTCGGGTCACCCCTCCACTTT. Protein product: CASSPHAGVGSPLHF.

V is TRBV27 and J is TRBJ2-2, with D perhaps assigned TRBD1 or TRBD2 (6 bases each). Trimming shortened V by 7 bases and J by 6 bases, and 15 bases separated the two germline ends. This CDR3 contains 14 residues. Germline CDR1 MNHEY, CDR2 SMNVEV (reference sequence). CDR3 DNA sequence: TGTGCCAGCAATGTCGTCGGGGGCCCCGGGGAGCTGTTTTTT. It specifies CASNVVGGPGELFF.

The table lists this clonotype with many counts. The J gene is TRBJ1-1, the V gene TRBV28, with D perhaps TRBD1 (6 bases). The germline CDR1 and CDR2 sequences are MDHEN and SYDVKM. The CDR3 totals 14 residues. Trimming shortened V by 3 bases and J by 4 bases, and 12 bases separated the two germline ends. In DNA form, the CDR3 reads TGTGCCAGCAGTTTTTATGGGGGGCCCACTGAAGCTTTCTTT. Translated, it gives CASSFYGGPTEAFF.

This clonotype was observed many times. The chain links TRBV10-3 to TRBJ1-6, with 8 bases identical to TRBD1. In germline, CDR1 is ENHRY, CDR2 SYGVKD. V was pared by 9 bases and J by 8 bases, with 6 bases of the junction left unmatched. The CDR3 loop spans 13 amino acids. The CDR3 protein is CAIGQGLDSPLHF. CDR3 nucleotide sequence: TGTGCCATTGGACAGGGACTTGATTCACCCCTCCACTTT.

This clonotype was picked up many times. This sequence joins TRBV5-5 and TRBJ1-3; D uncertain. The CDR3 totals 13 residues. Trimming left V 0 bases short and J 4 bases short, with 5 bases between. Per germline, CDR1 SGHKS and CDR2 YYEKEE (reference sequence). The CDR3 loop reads CASSLAEGNTIYF. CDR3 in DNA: TGTGCCAGCAGCTTGGCCGAGGGAAACACCATATATTTT.

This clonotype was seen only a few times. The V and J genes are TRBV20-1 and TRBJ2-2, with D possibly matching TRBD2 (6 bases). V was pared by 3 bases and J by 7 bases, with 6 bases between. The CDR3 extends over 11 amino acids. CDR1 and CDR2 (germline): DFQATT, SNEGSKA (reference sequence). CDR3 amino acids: CSAREGGELFF. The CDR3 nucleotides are TGCAGTGCTAGGGAGGGCGGGGAGCTGTTTTTT.

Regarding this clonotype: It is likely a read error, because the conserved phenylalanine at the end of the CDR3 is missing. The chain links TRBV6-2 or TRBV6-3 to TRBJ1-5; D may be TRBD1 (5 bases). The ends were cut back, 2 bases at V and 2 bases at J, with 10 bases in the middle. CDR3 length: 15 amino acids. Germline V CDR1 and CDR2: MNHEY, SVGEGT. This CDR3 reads CASSYGRVGNQPQHL. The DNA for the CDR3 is TGTGCCAGCAGTTACGGCAGGGTTGGCAATCAGCCCCAGCATTTA.

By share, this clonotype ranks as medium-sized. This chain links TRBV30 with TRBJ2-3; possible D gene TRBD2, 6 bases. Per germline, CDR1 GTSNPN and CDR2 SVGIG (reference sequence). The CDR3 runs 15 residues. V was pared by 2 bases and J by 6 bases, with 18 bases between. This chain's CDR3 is CAWSPGGRGSDTQYF. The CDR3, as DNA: TGTGCCTGGAGTCCCGGCGGACGGGGGTCGGATACGCAGTATTTT.

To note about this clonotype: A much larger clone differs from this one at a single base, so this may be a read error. This CDR3 reads CASEQIPYNEQFF. CDR3 bases: TGTGCCAGCGAACAGATACCCTACAATGAGCAGTTCTTC. This chain joins TRBV28 and TRBJ2-1; D call uncertain. The germline V and J ends were trimmed by 8 bases and 2 bases, with 10 bases remaining between them. Looked up from germline, CDR1 is MDHEN and CDR2 is SYDVKM. The length of the CDR3 is 13 residues.

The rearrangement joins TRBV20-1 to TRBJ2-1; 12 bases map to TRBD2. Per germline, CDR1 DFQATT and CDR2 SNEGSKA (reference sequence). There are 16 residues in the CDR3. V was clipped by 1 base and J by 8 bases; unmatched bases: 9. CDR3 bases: TGCAGTGCTAGAGGCGGCATGGCTAGCGGGAGGGATGAGCAGTTCTTC. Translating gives CSARGGMASGRDEQFF.

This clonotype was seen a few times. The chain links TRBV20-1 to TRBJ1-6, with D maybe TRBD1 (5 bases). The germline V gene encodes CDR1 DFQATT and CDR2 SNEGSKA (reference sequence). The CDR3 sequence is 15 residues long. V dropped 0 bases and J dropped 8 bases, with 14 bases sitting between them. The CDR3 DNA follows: TGCAGTGCTAGAGATCTTGGGGGTATTGATTCACCCCTCCACTTT. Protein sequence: CSARDLGGIDSPLHF.

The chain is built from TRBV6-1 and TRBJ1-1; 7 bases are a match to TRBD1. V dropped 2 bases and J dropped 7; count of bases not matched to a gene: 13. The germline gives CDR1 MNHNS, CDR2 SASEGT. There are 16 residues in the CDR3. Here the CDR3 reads CASSEYSKRQGREAFF. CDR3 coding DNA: TGTGCCAGCAGTGAATACTCGAAGCGACAGGGCCGTGAAGCTTTCTTT.

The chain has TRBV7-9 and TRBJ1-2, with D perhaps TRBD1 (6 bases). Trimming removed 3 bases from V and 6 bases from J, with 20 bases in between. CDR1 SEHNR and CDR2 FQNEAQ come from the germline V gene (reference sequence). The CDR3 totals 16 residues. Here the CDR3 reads CASSLGTGLEGHGYTF. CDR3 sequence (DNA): TGTGCCAGCAGCTTGGGAACAGGGCTCGAAGGGCATGGCTACACCTTC.

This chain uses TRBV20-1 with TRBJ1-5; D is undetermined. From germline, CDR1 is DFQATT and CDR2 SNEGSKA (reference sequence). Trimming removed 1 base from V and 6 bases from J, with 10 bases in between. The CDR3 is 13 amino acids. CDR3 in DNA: TGCAGTGCTAGAGTCCCCGGGATTCAGCCCCAGCATTTT. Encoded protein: CSARVPGIQPQHF.

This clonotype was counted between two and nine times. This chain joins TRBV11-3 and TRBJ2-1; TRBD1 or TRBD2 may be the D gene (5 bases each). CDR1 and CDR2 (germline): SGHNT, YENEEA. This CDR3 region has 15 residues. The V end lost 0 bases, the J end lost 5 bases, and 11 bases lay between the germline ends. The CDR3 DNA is TGTGCCAGCAGCTTAGAATGGGGGACCCACAATGAGCAGTTCTTC. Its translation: CASSLEWGTHNEQFF.

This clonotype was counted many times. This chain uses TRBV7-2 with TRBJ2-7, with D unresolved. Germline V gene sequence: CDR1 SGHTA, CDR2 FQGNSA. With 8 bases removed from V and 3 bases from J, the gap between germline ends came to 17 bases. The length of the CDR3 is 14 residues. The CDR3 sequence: CASAKGGVRYEQYF. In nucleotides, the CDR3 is TGTGCCAGCGCCAAAGGTGGGGTCCGCTACGAGCAGTACTTC.

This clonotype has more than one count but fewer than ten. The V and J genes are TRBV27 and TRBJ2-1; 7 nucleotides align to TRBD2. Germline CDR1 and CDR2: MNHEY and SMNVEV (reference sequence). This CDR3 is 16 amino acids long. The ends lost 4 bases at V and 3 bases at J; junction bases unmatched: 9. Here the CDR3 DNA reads TGTGCCAGCAGTTCACCCCGTCGGACTAGCTACAATGAGCAGTTCTTC. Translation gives CASSSPRRTSYNEQFF.

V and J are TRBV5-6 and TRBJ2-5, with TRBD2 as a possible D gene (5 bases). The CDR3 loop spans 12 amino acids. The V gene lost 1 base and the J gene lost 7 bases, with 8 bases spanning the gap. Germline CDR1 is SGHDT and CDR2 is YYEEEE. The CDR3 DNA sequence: TGTGCCAGCAGCTTGAATCGGGGGACCCAGTACTTC. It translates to CASSLNRGTQYF. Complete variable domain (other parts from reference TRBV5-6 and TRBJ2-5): DAGVTQSPTHLIKTRGQQVTLRCSPKSGHDTVSWYQQALGQGPQFIFQYYEEEERQRGNFPDRFSGHQFPNYSSELNVNALLLGDSALYLCASSLNRGTQYFGPGTRLLVL.

CDR3 DNA: TGTGCCAGCAGCTTAGATCCGGGACGCTCTGGAAACACCATATATTTT. Protein product: CASSLDPGRSGNTIYF. The chain combines TRBV7-9 with TRBJ1-3; D may be TRBD1 (5 bases). The CDR3 spans 16 residues. In germline, CDR1 is SEHNR, CDR2 FQNEAQ (reference sequence). V lost 1 base and J 0 bases, leaving 10 bases between the germline ends.